A selection of T cell receptor beta chains follows, all from one sample in a study of blood T cell repertoires in COVID-19. The method was immunoSEQ multiplex PCR; TCRdb's version includes in-frame clones alone and lacks a portion of them. The repertoire consists of some 83,000 clones, with approximately 75% occurring once and the leading ten covering under 15%. Specimen: peripheral blood. These receptors came from a woman of 80 years or more with acute or convalescent COVID-19. The conserved cysteine and the conserved F or W are not part of the CDR3 here.

J gene | V gene | CDR3 protein
TRBJ2-3 | TRBV7-9 | ASSPVGGPRDTQY
TRBJ1-1 | TRBV19 | ASSKGGTGRVGAF
TRBJ2-7 | TRBV13 | ASSPGLGYEQY
TRBJ2-1 | TRBV6-9 | AGPRQVADEQF
TRBJ1-6 | TRBV2 | ASRRDRDSPLH
TRBJ1-4 | TRBV9 | ASSPGTATNEKLF
TRBJ2-1 | TRBV6-2/TRBV6-3 | ASSYSGTSGVYNEQF
TRBJ2-2 | TRBV5-1 | ASSFYRGARMSLGELF
TRBJ1-1 | TRBV5-1 | ASSADSDNTEAF
TRBJ2-3 | TRBV7-8 | ASSSQSVTDTQY
TRBJ1-1 | TRBV7-2 | ASSFGRGGRTEAF
TRBJ2-2 | TRBV7-3 | ASSLTPNTGELF
TRBJ1-1 | TRBV5-1 | ASSGENTEAF
TRBJ2-7 | TRBV3-1/TRBV3-2 | ASSQDSYRGLPPYEQY
TRBJ1-6 | TRBV7-8 | ASSSQGGDSPLH
TRBJ2-7 | TRBV2 | ASSFNEEQY
TRBJ1-2 | TRBV7-9 | ASSLGRGSFDYGYT
TRBJ1-4 | TRBV6-5 | ASSWDREDEKLF
TRBJ2-7 | TRBV7-2 | ASRLGQASYEQY
TRBJ2-3 | TRBV6-5 | ASSRGVASADTQY
TRBJ2-1 | TRBV21-1 | ASSPGGTSALSSYNEQF
TRBJ2-1 | TRBV5-1 | ASSLPWTSGNEQF
TRBJ2-7 | TRBV18 | ASSRETGEGEQY
TRBJ1-1 | TRBV6-1 | ASSEGRFQGAEAF
TRBJ1-6 | TRBV6-5 | ASSYQETGSGSPLH
TRBJ2-3 | TRBV4-3 | ASSQDDANTDTQY
TRBJ2-7 | TRBV5-1 | ASSRRQGSYEQY
TRBJ1-1 | TRBV14 | ASSLTQGARTEAF
TRBJ1-1 | TRBV6-2/TRBV6-3 | ASSYSRGQSEAF
TRBJ1-2 | TRBV6-6 | ASRSASGGKGYT
TRBJ2-6 | TRBV9 | ASSFGQQFSGANVLT
TRBJ1-2 | TRBV19 | ASSTNPGKDGYT
TRBJ2-1 | TRBV4-3 | ASSQAGDEQF
TRBJ1-2 | TRBV28 | ASSWTGGDGYT
TRBJ2-7 | TRBV28 | ASSFPGEPYEQY
TRBJ1-1 | TRBV6-5 | ASSYSTRGDTEAF
TRBJ2-2 | TRBV27 | ASSGLGLNTGELF
TRBJ1-1 | TRBV3-1/TRBV3-2 | ASSQDGGGTEAF
TRBJ1-1 | TRBV5-6 | ASSFTGRPNTEAF
TRBJ2-3 | TRBV29-1 | SVRGSQITSTDTQY
TRBJ2-1 | TRBV7-3 | ASRFTGTNEQF
TRBJ1-1 | TRBV19 | ASTFSSGKVAF